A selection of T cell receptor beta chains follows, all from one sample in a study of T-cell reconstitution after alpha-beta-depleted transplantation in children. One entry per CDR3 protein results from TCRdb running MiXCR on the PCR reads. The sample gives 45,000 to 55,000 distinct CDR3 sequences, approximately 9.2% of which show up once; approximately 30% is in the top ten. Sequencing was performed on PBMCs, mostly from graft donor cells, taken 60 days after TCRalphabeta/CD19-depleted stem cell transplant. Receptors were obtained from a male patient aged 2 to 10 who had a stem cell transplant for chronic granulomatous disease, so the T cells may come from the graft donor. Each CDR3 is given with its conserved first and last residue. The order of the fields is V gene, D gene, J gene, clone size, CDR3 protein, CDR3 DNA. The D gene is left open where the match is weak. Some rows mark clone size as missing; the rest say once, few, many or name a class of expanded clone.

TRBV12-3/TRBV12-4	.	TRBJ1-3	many	CASTQGSSGNTIYF	TGTGCCAGCACTCAGGGTTCATCTGGAAACACCATATATTTT
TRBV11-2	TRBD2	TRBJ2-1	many	CASSLGLAGGWNEQFF	TGTGCCAGCAGCCTCGGACTAGCGGGAGGGTGGAATGAGCAGTTCTTC
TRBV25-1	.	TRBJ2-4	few	CASGIGGAKNIQYF	TGTGCCAGCGGAATAGGTGGAGCCAAAAACATTCAGTACTTC
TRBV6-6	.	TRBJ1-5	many	CASGFKNQPQHF	TGTGCCAGCGGATTTAAGAATCAGCCCCAGCATTTT
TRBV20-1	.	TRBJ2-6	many	CSARGDMVAGANVLTF	TGCAGTGCTAGAGGTGACATGGTTGCTGGGGCCAACGTCCTGACTTTC
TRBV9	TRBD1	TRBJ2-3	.	CASSVGTGADTQYF	TGTGCCAGCAGCGTAGGGACAGGCGCGGATACGCAGTATTTT
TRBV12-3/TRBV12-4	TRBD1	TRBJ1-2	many	CASSPYDRGSYTF	TGTGCCAGCAGCCCTTACGACAGGGGGTCCTACACCTTC
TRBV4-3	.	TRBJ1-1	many	CASSQEPRTQAFF	TGCGCCAGCAGCCAAGAACCCCGGACTCAAGCTTTCTTT
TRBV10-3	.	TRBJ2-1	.	CAISTGQGGHNEQFF	TGTGCCATCAGTACCGGACAAGGGGGACACAATGAGCAGTTCTTC
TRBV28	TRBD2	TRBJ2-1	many	CASGPGTSGRREFF	TGTGCCAGCGGTCCCGGGACTAGCGGGAGGAGGGAGTTCTTC
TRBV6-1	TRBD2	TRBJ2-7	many	CASYLGLADDYEQYF	TGTGCCAGCTACCTCGGACTAGCGGACGACTACGAGCAGTACTTC
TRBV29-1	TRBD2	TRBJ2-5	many	CSGRIAGVPETQYF	TGCAGCGGGAGAATAGCGGGAGTTCCAGAGACCCAGTACTTC
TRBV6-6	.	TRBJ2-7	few	CASSYVGSYEQYF	TGTGCCAGCAGTTACGTCGGCTCCTACGAGCAGTACTTC
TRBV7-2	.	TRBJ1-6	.	CASSPRRGTYHSPLHF	TGTGCCAGCAGCCCCCGCAGGGGCACCTATCATTCACCCCTCCACTTT
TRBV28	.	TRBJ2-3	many	CASTPQAGTDTQYF	TGTGCCAGCACCCCCCAAGCTGGGACAGATACGCAGTATTTT